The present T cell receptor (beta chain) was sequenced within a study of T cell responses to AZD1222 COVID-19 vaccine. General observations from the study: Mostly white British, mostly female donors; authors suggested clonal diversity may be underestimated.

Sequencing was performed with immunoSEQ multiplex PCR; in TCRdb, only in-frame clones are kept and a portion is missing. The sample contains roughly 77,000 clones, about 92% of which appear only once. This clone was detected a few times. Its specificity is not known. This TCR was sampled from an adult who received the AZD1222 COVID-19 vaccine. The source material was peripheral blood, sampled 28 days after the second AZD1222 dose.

CDR3 in amino acids: CASSPAPGDRLNSPLHF. CDR3 sequence (DNA): TGTGCCAGCAGCCCCGCGCCGGGGGACAGATTGAATTCACCCCTCCACTTT. The V and J genes are TRBV9 and TRBJ1-6; 7 nucleotides match TRBD1. V lost 4 bases to trimming and J lost 7 bases; unmatched junction nucleotides: 14. Germline V gene sequence: CDR1 SGDLS, CDR2 YYNGEE. The CDR3 is 17 amino acids.